The 29 T cell receptor beta chains below come from one sample, sequenced in a study of post-analysis software for immune sequencing data. Study-wide points: The five TRBV segments detected at higher frequency in patients than in controls included TRBV5-6, TRBV5-1 and TRBV20-1.

These receptors lack a known antigen. cDNA libraries of TCR beta carried unique molecular identifiers. TCRdb reanalysed the PCR reads using MiXCR and keeps one entry per CDR3 protein. The table has under 900,000 distinct CDR3 sequences, about 53% seen once; the top ten hold over 4%. The sample comprised blood. These receptors all stem from a girl between 10 and 17 years old with multiple sclerosis.

The chain carries TRBV20-1 and TRBJ1-2; no clear D. V gave up 5 bases and J gave up 0 bases, with 10 bases separating them. Looked up from germline, CDR1 is DFQATT and CDR2 is SNEGSKA (reference sequence). The CDR3 contains 13 residues. The CDR3 region is CSALSGPNYGYTF. For the CDR3, the DNA is TGCAGTGCTTTGTCCGGTCCTAACTATGGCTACACCTTC.

This clonotype appeared a single time. A read error may produce the germline difference seen at one junction end. The rearrangement joins TRBV5-1 to TRBJ2-1; tentative D call: TRBD1 (6 bases). Per the germline V gene, CDR1 is SGHRS and CDR2 is YFSETQ. The CDR3 sequence is 15 residues long. The DNA for the CDR3 is TGCGCCAGCAGCTCGGCACAGGGTTTCTACAATGAGCAGGTCTTC. Translated, it gives CASSSAQGFYNEQVF.

The chain links TRBV18 to TRBJ2-1, with D tentatively TRBD2 (6 bases). CDR3 length: 16 residues. Trimming stripped 4 bases from V and 1 base from J, with 14 bases between. Germline lookup yields CDR1 KGHSH and CDR2 LQKENI. For the CDR3, the DNA is TGTGCCAGCTCACGGGTCCTAGCGCTGTCCTACAATGAGCAGTTCTTC. Translated: CASSRVLALSYNEQFF.

V is TRBV6-1 and J is TRBJ2-4; no clear D gene. Germline CDR1 and CDR2: MNHNS and SASEGT. This CDR3 is built from 16 residues. Trimming removed 5 bases from V and 3 bases from J, with 17 bases in between. CDR3 bases: TGTGCCAGCAGTCTAACAGTGGGCCACGGCAAAAACATTCAGTACTTC. Protein: CASSLTVGHGKNIQYF.

The chain carries TRBV3-1 and TRBJ2-7; 7 positions match TRBD1. From germline, CDR1 is LGHDT and CDR2 YNNKEL (reference sequence). The V and J ends lost 4 bases and 0 bases, in that order; junction bases with no gene match: 9. The CDR3 covers 16 residues. CDR3 amino acids: CASSREPGQSSYEQYF. DNA for the CDR3: TGTGCCAGCAGCCGAGAACCGGGACAGAGCTCCTACGAGCAGTACTTC.

This sequence joins TRBV6-6 and TRBJ2-1, with 9 bases fitting TRBD1. The CDR3 sequence is 14 residues long. Germline V gene lookup returns CDR1 MNHNY and CDR2 SVGAGI (reference sequence). Germline trimming cut 8 bases from V and 4 bases from J; bases unmatched to any gene: 6. For the CDR3, the DNA is TGTGCCAGCCACCGGGACAGGGTTTACAATGAGCAGTTCTTC. Protein product: CASHRDRVYNEQFF.

The V gene is TRBV7-9, the J gene TRBJ2-1; 9 bases align to TRBD2. Germline V gene lookup returns CDR1 SEHNR and CDR2 FQNEAQ (reference sequence). The V and J ends lost 1 base and 3 bases, in that order; junction bases with no gene match: 4. The CDR3 runs 16 residues. The CDR3 bases are TGTGCCAGCAGCTTAGTCCGACTAGCGGTCTACAATGAGCAGTTCTTC. Protein: CASSLVRLAVYNEQFF.

This chain uses TRBV12-3 or TRBV12-4 with TRBJ2-7; a possible D gene is TRBD1 (6 bases). The tail of the sequence fits TRBJ2-5 better, so the J call may be wrong. There are 15 residues in the CDR3. The CDR3 bases are TGTGCCAGCAGTCCCCGGGACATTTTTCGGGAGACCCAGTACTTC. Protein: CASSPRDIFRETQYF.

This chain connects TRBV12-3 or TRBV12-4 to TRBJ2-5; D is perhaps TRBD1 or TRBD2 (5 bases each). CDR3 length: 14 amino acids. The V end was cut by 3 bases, the J end by 4 bases, with 12 bases between. The chain's CDR3 is CASSFRGSRETQYF. The CDR3 DNA follows: TGTGCCAGCAGTTTTCGGGGCTCCAGAGAGACCCAGTACTTC.

This clonotype was counted a few times. The chain links TRBV9 to TRBJ2-5, with TRBD2 matching 7 bases. J gave up 2 bases and V 3 bases, and 4 bases lay outside the gene matches. The germline gives CDR1 SGDLS, CDR2 YYNGEE. This CDR3 spans 14 amino acids. CDR3 coding DNA: TGTGCCAGCAGCGACCCGGGAGGTCAAGAGACCCAGTACTTC. Its protein product is CASSDPGGQETQYF.

The chain is built from TRBV7-9 and TRBJ2-5; the D gene is possibly TRBD2 (6 bases). The CDR3 extends over 16 amino acids. The V and J ends lost 5 bases and 4 bases respectively, with 20 bases between them. The V gene's germline CDR1 is SEHNR and CDR2 FQNEAQ (reference sequence). The CDR3 DNA follows: TGTGCCAGCAGCCTAACGCTTGGGGGGACGGGAGAGACCCAGTACTTC. Translated: CASSLTLGGTGETQYF.

The V gene is TRBV5-1, the J gene TRBJ1-2; no reliable D call. Germline values: CDR1 SGHRS, CDR2 YFSETQ. The CDR3 consists of 15 residues. V was trimmed by 0 bases and J by 4 bases, leaving 13 bases between them. The CDR3 region has the DNA TGCGCCAGCAGCTTGGAATCGTGGGGAGCCTATGGCTACACCTTC. The encoded protein is CASSLESWGAYGYTF.

The chain joins TRBV28 to TRBJ2-3; the D is unclear. V lost 6 bases, J lost 5 bases, and 9 bases lay in between. The CDR3 has 12 residues. The germline V gene encodes CDR1 MDHEN and CDR2 SYDVKM. The CDR3: CASSRRGDTQYF. DNA of the CDR3: TGTGCCAGCAGCCGCCGCGGAGATACGCAGTATTTT.

This clonotype was found a few times. The chain links TRBV5-1 to TRBJ1-5, with D possibly being TRBD1 (5 bases). The V end was cut by 3 bases, the J end by 1 base, with 11 bases between. The germline CDR1 and CDR2 sequences are SGHRS and YFSETQ. CDR3 length equals 15 residues. Written as DNA, the CDR3 is TGCGCCAGCAGCTGGGATGGGGGAAGCAATCAGCCCCAGCATTTT. Its translation is CASSWDGGSNQPQHF. The full variable domain, rest sourced from reference TRBV5-1 and TRBJ1-5, is KAGVTQTPRYLIKTRGQQVTLSCSPISGHRSVSWYQQTPGQGLQFLFEYFSETQRNKGNFPGRFSGRQFSNSRSEMNVSTLELGDSALYLCASSWDGGSNQPQHFGDGTRLSIL.

This clonotype was seen only a few times. The V and J genes are TRBV7-9 and TRBJ2-1; no reliable D call. V was pared by 1 base and J by 9 bases, with 4 bases between. Germline lookup yields CDR1 SEHNR and CDR2 FQNEAQ (reference sequence). This CDR3 has 11 amino acids. CDR3 region: CASSLVLEQFF. The CDR3 DNA sequence: TGTGCCAGCAGCTTAGTTCTTGAGCAGTTCTTC.

The rearrangement joins TRBV10-3 to TRBJ2-7; D possibly corresponds to TRBD1 (6 bases). Per germline, CDR1 ENHRY and CDR2 SYGVKD. Trimming shortened V by 8 bases and J by 3 bases, and 8 bases separated the two germline ends. This CDR3 is 11 amino acids long. The CDR3 reads CAIGDIYEQYF. The CDR3 DNA reads TGTGCCATCGGGGACATCTACGAGCAGTACTTC.

The chain recombines TRBV10-3 with TRBJ2-5; 8 bases line up with TRBD2. The V and J ends lost 6 bases and 7 bases, in that order; junction bases with no gene match: 4. The CDR3 is 12 amino acids. CDR1 ENHRY and CDR2 SYGVKD come from the germline V gene. The CDR3, as DNA: TGTGCCATCAGCAGCGGGAGCGCGACCCAGTACTTC. Its protein product is CAISSGSATQYF.

CDR3 loop: CASSLTGSNTEAFF. The CDR3 bases are TGTGCCAGCAGTTTAACAGGGTCGAACACTGAAGCTTTCTTT. The rearrangement links TRBV27 to TRBJ1-1; a weak D match, TRBD1 (6 bases). The CDR3 is made up of 14 amino acids. In germline, CDR1 is MNHEY, CDR2 SMNVEV (reference sequence). Between the trimmed V and J ends, which lost 2 bases and 1 base, there was a span of 8 bases.

V is TRBV6-5 and J is TRBJ2-1; 14 bases match TRBD2. The trim removed 4 bases at V and 13 bases at J, leaving 3 bases unmatched. Germline assignment: CDR1 MNHEY and CDR2 SVGAGI. This CDR3 has 13 residues. The CDR3 spells CASSSGTSGSQFF. The CDR3 nucleotides read TGTGCCAGCAGTTCCGGGACTAGCGGGAGTCAGTTCTTC.

This clonotype came up a few times. This chain joins TRBV29-1 and TRBJ2-5, with D unclear. CDR3 length: 12 amino acids. With 5 bases removed from V and 4 bases from J, the gap between germline ends came to 11 bases. Germline V gene lookup returns CDR1 SQVTM and CDR2 ANQGSEA. CDR3 DNA sequence: TGCAGCGTTCAAACCGGTCCAGAGACCCAGTACTTC. Translated: CSVQTGPETQYF.

This clonotype was detected only once. The chain links TRBV7-9 to TRBJ2-7; TRBD1 might be the D (6 bases). The CDR3 has 13 amino acids. Trimming shortened V by 6 bases and J by 6 bases, and 15 bases separated the two germline ends. Germline lookup yields CDR1 SEHNR and CDR2 FQNEAQ (reference sequence). CDR3 in amino acids: CASRSGVGVEQYF. CDR3 nucleotide sequence: TGTGCCAGCAGATCAGGGGTCGGGGTCGAGCAGTACTTC.

The genes are TRBV2 and TRBJ2-7; 7 bases align to TRBD2. The length of the CDR3 is 15 residues. V lost 2 bases, J lost 2 bases, and 6 bases stayed unmatched. Germline CDR1 is SNHLY and CDR2 is FYNNEI. The DNA for the CDR3 is TGTGCCAGCAGTGAAAAGTTAGCGGGCCCCTACGAGCAGTACTTC. Translating it yields CASSEKLAGPYEQYF.

The rearrangement joins TRBV27 to TRBJ2-7; D not certain. This CDR3 is built from 13 residues. V lost 2 bases and J 3 bases, leaving 8 bases between the germline ends. From germline, CDR1 is MNHEY and CDR2 SMNVEV (reference sequence). Here the CDR3 reads CASSLRPLYEQYF. The CDR3 region has the DNA TGTGCCAGCAGTTTAAGGCCTCTCTACGAGCAGTACTTC.

This clonotype was found a few times. V gene TRBV20-1 combines with J gene TRBJ1-2; possibly TRBD1 for D (5 bases). Germline CDR1 and CDR2: DFQATT and SNEGSKA (reference sequence). V was shortened by 6 bases and J by 6 bases, with 11 bases between the two germline ends. The CDR3 is 11 residues long. The DNA for the CDR3 is TGCAGTGCCCGGGACGGCGATGGCTACACCTTC. Protein product: CSARDGDGYTF.

The DNA of the CDR3 is TGTGCCAGCAGTACTGACAGGGTCTATCTGGATACGCAGTATTTT. Residues: CASSTDRVYLDTQYF. The chain has TRBV28 and TRBJ2-3; TRBD1 matches 7 bases. Trimming cost V 5 bases and J 6 bases; bases outside gene matches: 11. CDR3 length: 15 amino acids. Germline V gives CDR1 MDHEN, CDR2 SYDVKM.

This chain links TRBV2 with TRBJ2-1; the match to TRBD2 covers 12 bases. The CDR3 consists of 17 residues. The V gene's germline CDR1 is SNHLY and CDR2 FYNNEI. The V and J ends lost 1 base and 7 bases, in that order; junction bases with no gene match: 8. CDR3 coding DNA: TGTGCCAGCAGTGAAGTCCCGACTAGCGGGAGTCTTAATGAGCAGTTCTTC. It yields the protein CASSEVPTSGSLNEQFF.

V gene TRBV29-1 combines with J gene TRBJ2-5; 8 bases are a match to TRBD2. In germline, CDR1 is SQVTM, CDR2 ANQGSEA. V gave up 4 bases and J gave up 11 bases; unmatched junction bases: 12. This CDR3 is 13 amino acids long. CDR3: CSVAGRANYGQYF. The CDR3 DNA reads as TGCAGCGTTGCCGGGAGGGCTAATTACGGGCAGTACTTC.

This clonotype appeared a few times. The chain recombines TRBV6-5 with TRBJ2-1; the match to TRBD2 covers 8 bases. CDR1 and CDR2 (germline): MNHEY, SVGAGI. V shed 0 bases and J 6 bases; nucleotides not matched to a gene: 16. The CDR3 consists of 19 residues. CDR3 DNA sequence: TGTGCCAGCAGTTACTCGATGTGGCTCCAGCGGGAGTCTTTCAATGAGCAGTTCTTC. Encoded protein: CASSYSMWLQRESFNEQFF.

This clonotype was seen a handful of times. The chain has TRBV5-5 and TRBJ2-4; TRBD2 agrees at 7 bases. V gave up 0 bases and J gave up 6 bases; unmatched junction bases: 12. Germline V gene data show CDR1 as SGHKS and CDR2 as YYEKEE (reference sequence). CDR3 length: 17 amino acids. The CDR3 nucleotides are TGTGCCAGCAGCTTGGCCCGACTAGTGGGGGGGGGAAACATTCAGTACTTC. It encodes CASSLARLVGGGNIQYF.